Following are 21 T cell receptor beta chains from one sample sequenced in a study of CD8 T cells in Susac syndrome. Reverse transcription used about 0.45 to 1 ug RNA and random hexamers. TCRdb analysed the immunoSEQ multiplex PCR reads with MiXCR anew, one entry per CDR3 protein. The table has about 300,000 distinct CDR3 sequences, around 85% seen once. The sequenced sample consisted of CD8+ T cells from PBMCs. The receptors come from a human donor with multiple sclerosis.

The V gene is TRBV28, the J gene TRBJ2-1; D may be TRBD2 (5 bases). Trimming stripped 4 bases from V and 0 bases from J, with 10 bases between. This CDR3 comprises 15 residues. Per germline, CDR1 MDHEN and CDR2 SYDVKM. CDR3 sequence reads: CASSSKLVSYNEQFF. Written as DNA, the CDR3 is TGTGCCAGCAGTTCCAAACTAGTCTCCTACAATGAGCAGTTCTTC.

The chain has TRBV6-5 and TRBJ2-7; TRBD2 might be the D (6 bases). The CDR3 has 15 amino acids. CDR1 MNHEY and CDR2 SVGAGI come from the germline V gene. Trimming stripped 0 bases from V and 6 bases from J, with 15 bases between. CDR3 protein: CASSYSTFRGLEQYF. The CDR3 coding sequence is TGTGCCAGCAGTTACTCGACTTTCCGGGGACTCGAGCAGTACTTC.

This chain uses TRBV5-6 with TRBJ1-2; weak D call: TRBD1 (5 bases). Germline V gene sequence: CDR1 SGHDT, CDR2 YYEEEE. The V and J ends lost 8 bases and 2 bases respectively, with 13 bases between them. The CDR3 extends over 13 amino acids. The DNA for the CDR3 is TGTGCCAGTATGGGGCAGGGAAACTATGGCTACACCTTC. This codes for CASMGQGNYGYTF.

This clonotype was observed a few times. The CDR3 sequence is CASSFSPSYEQYF. The CDR3 DNA reads as TGTGCCAGCAGCTTTTCGCCGTCATACGAGCAGTACTTC. The V call is TRBV7-2, the J call TRBJ2-7; D uncertain. Germline CDR1 SGHTA, CDR2 FQGNSA. The germline V and J ends were trimmed by 3 bases and 4 bases, with 10 bases remaining between them. This CDR3 is built from 13 residues.

On this clonotype: Germline and junction disagree at one end, which may indicate a read error. This chain joins TRBV3-1 and TRBJ2-7; D is possibly TRBD2 (7 bases). Germline CDR1 is LGHDT and CDR2 is YNNKEL (reference sequence). The CDR3 has 16 amino acids. CDR3 sequence reads: CGSSPEAGGQFYEQYF. CDR3 DNA: TGTGGCAGCAGCCCCGAGGCCGGGGGGCAATTCTACGAGCAGTACTTC.

The J gene is TRBJ2-3, the V gene TRBV7-9; 9 bases align to TRBD2. V shed 3 bases, J shed 4 bases, and the junction held 5 bases outside the gene matches. The CDR3 contains 15 residues. The germline V gene encodes CDR1 SEHNR and CDR2 FQNEAQ (reference sequence). This chain's CDR3 is CASSFSGSWPDTQYF. CDR3 sequence (DNA): TGTGCCAGCAGCTTTAGCGGGAGTTGGCCAGATACGCAGTATTTT.

The J gene is TRBJ1-1, the V gene TRBV6-5; D unclear. The CDR3 runs 13 residues. Trimming left V 0 bases short and J 8 bases short, with 10 bases between. In germline, CDR1 is MNHEY, CDR2 SVGAGI. CDR3 region: CASSYSLEGEAFF. For the CDR3, the DNA is TGTGCCAGCAGTTACTCTCTCGAGGGCGAAGCTTTCTTT.

The chain recombines TRBV25-1 with TRBJ1-2; 10 bases are a match to TRBD1. The CDR3 covers 15 residues. Trimming removed 6 bases from V and 7 bases from J; junction bases left unmatched: 11. CDR1 is MGHDK and CDR2 is SYGVNS in the germline V gene. The CDR3 region is CASSETGTGVAGYTF. Written as DNA, the CDR3 is TGTGCCAGCAGCGAGACCGGGACAGGGGTTGCTGGCTACACCTTC.

The V call is TRBV28, the J call TRBJ2-5; TRBD2 is a possible D gene (6 bases). Germline CDR1 and CDR2: MDHEN and SYDVKM. The CDR3 totals 12 residues. V gave up 10 bases and J gave up 3 bases, with 12 bases separating them. CDR3 protein: CATMPGEETQYF. The CDR3, as DNA: TGTGCCACGATGCCGGGGGAAGAGACCCAGTACTTC. The full variable domain, with the rest looked up from reference TRBV28 and TRBJ2-5, is DVKVTQSSRYLVKRTGEKVFLECVQDMDHENMFWYRQDPGLGLRLIYFSYDVKMKEKGDIPEGYSVSREKKERFSLILESASTNQTSMYLCATMPGEETQYFGPGTRLLVL.

The chain has TRBV29-1 and TRBJ2-1, with 10 bases lining up with TRBD2. The CDR3 consists of 14 residues. Germline-derived CDR1 and CDR2 are SQVTM and ANQGSEA. J was trimmed by 8 bases and V by 4 bases; bases with no gene match: 8. CDR3 sequence: CSVVVLAGWDEQFF. CDR3 nucleotides: TGCAGCGTTGTTGTACTAGCGGGATGGGATGAGCAGTTCTTC.

The V gene is TRBV4-3, the J gene TRBJ2-7, with D tentatively TRBD2 (6 bases). Germline V gives CDR1 LGHNA, CDR2 YSLEER. The CDR3 contains 15 residues. Trimming removed 1 base at V and 0 bases at J, with 10 bases between. CDR3 DNA sequence: TGCGCCAGCAGCCAAGCGGCGGGGAGCTCCTACGAGCAGTACTTC. Translating it yields CASSQAAGSSYEQYF.

The rearrangement uses TRBV11-2 and TRBJ2-5; the D gene is possibly TRBD2 (5 bases). The CDR3 consists of 12 residues. Trimming took off 8 bases at V and 5 bases at J, with 12 bases between the two ends. CDR1 and CDR2 from the germline V gene are SGHAT and FQNNGV. The CDR3 protein is CASYGLGETQYF. CDR3 DNA sequence: TGTGCCAGCTACGGACTCGGGGAGACCCAGTACTTC.

This chain uses TRBV30 with TRBJ2-2; 9 bases line up with TRBD1. J lost 5 bases, V lost 2 bases, and 9 bases had no gene match. The CDR3 runs to 16 residues. Germline V gene data show CDR1 as GTSNPN and CDR2 as SVGIG (reference sequence). The CDR3 DNA reads as TGTGCCTGGAGTAGATGGGACAGGGTGTGGACCGGGGAGCTGTTTTTT. This codes for CAWSRWDRVWTGELFF.

The chain joins TRBV11-2 to TRBJ2-3, with no clear D. This CDR3 contains 15 residues. The V gene lost 1 base and the J gene lost 3 bases, with 11 bases spanning the gap. The germline V gene has CDR1 SGHAT and CDR2 FQNNGV. For the CDR3, the DNA is TGTGCCAGCAGCTTAGGTGTTGGAGTTACAGATACGCAGTATTTT. It encodes CASSLGVGVTDTQYF.

The rearrangement links TRBV13 to TRBJ2-5; TRBD1 is a possible D gene (5 bases). The CDR3 has 13 amino acids. Trimming took off 6 bases at V and 5 bases at J, with 13 bases between the two ends. CDR1 and CDR2 (germline): PRHDT, FYEKMQ (reference sequence). CDR3 sequence (DNA): TGTGCCAGCAGTTCAGGGATACGGGAGACCCAGTACTTC. It specifies CASSSGIRETQYF.

The genes are TRBV20-1 and TRBJ1-5; D is perhaps TRBD1 (6 bases). Trimming left V 2 bases short and J 7 bases short, with 15 bases between. This CDR3 comprises 14 residues. CDR1 is DFQATT and CDR2 is SNEGSKA in the germline V gene (reference sequence). CDR3 loop: CSARQGKRNQPQHF. The CDR3 region has the DNA TGCAGTGCTAGACAGGGGAAGCGGAACCAGCCCCAGCATTTT.

The rearrangement uses TRBV6-2 or TRBV6-3 and TRBJ1-1, with a tentative D call TRBD1 (6 bases). V dropped 3 bases and J dropped 7 bases, with 21 bases sitting between them. This CDR3 region has 16 residues. Germline lookup yields CDR1 MNHEY and CDR2 SVGEGT. Written as DNA, the CDR3 is TGTGCCAGCAGTTATAAGATGGGACAAGGGTTGATTGAAGCTTTCTTT. Its translation: CASSYKMGQGLIEAFF.

V is TRBV20-1 and J is TRBJ2-7; TRBD1 matches at 9 bases. Germline values: CDR1 DFQATT, CDR2 SNEGSKA (reference sequence). Trimming cost V 2 bases and J 3 bases; bases outside gene matches: 5. CDR3 length: 14 residues. The CDR3 protein is CSARPGTGSYEQYF. The DNA of the CDR3 is TGCAGTGCTAGACCCGGGACAGGGAGCTACGAGCAGTACTTC.

The V call is TRBV9, the J call TRBJ2-2; D possibly uses TRBD1 or TRBD2 (5 bases each). The ends were cut back, 0 bases at V and 5 bases at J, with 11 bases in the middle. Germline lookup yields CDR1 SGDLS and CDR2 YYNGEE. This CDR3 region has 15 residues. CDR3 nucleotides: TGTGCCAGCAGCGTAGACAGGTCGGGAACCGGGGAGCTGTTTTTT. It is translated as CASSVDRSGTGELFF.

The chain employs TRBV28 and TRBJ2-1; 10 nucleotides line up with TRBD2. The CDR3 is 17 residues long. Per germline, CDR1 MDHEN and CDR2 SYDVKM. Trimming removed 3 bases from V and 4 bases from J; junction bases left unmatched: 9. CDR3 in DNA: TGTGCCAGCAGTTTCCGGGCTAGCGGGAGTGGGTACAATGAGCAGTTCTTC. This gives the protein CASSFRASGSGYNEQFF. Variable domain in full (rest from reference TRBV28 and TRBJ2-1): DVKVTQSSRYLVKRTGEKVFLECVQDMDHENMFWYRQDPGLGLRLIYFSYDVKMKEKGDIPEGYSVSREKKERFSLILESASTNQTSMYLCASSFRASGSGYNEQFFGPGTRLTVL.

The chain has TRBV21-1 and TRBJ2-7; TRBD1, the table's D call, was not compared with the DNA. TRBV21-1 is designated a pseudogene. The CDR3 extends over 15 amino acids. CDR3 loop: CASSKPPGQGNEQYF. The CDR3 nucleotides are TGTGCCAGCAGCAAACCCCCGGGACAGGGTAACGAGCAGTACTTC.